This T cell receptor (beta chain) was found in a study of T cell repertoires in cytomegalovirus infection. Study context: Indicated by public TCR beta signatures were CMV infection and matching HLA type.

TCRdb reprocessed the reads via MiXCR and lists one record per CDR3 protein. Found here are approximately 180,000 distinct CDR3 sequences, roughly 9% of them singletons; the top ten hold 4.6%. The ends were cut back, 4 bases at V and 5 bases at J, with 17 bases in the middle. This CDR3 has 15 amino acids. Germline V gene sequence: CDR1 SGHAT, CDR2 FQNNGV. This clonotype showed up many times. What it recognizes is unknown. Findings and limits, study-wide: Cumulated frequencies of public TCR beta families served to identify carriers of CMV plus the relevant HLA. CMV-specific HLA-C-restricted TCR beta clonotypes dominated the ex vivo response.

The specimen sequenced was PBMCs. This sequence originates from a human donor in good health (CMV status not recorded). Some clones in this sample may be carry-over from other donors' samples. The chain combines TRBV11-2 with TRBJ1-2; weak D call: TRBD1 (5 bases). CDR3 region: CASSSSPLGEYGYTF. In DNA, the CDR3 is TGTGCCAGCAGCTCTTCCCCTTTAGGGGAATATGGCTACACCTTC.